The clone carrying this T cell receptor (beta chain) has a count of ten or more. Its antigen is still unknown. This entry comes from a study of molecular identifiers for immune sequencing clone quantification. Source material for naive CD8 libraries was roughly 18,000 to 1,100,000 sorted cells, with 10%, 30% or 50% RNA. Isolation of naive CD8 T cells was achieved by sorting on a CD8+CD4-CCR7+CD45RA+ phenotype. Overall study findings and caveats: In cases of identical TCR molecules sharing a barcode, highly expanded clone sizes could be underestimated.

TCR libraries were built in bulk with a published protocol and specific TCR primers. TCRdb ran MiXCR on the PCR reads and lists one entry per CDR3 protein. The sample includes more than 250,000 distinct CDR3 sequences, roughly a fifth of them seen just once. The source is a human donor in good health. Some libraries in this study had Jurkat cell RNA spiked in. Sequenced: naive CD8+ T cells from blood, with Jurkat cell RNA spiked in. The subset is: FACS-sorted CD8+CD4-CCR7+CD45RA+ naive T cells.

CDR3 region: CASSPTSGSSYEQYF. The DNA of the CDR3 is TGCGCCAGCAGCCCTACTAGCGGGAGCTCCTACGAGCAGTACTTC. The rearrangement uses TRBV4-3 and TRBJ2-7, with TRBD2 matching 11 bases. The CDR3 spans 15 residues. Germline CDR1 reads LGHNA; CDR2 reads YSLEER. With V trimmed by 4 bases and J by 0 bases, 2 bases remained unmatched.